These 18 T cell receptor beta chains came from one sample sequenced in a study of cytomegalovirus exposure and HLA in healthy donors. The PCR ran on 60 Vbeta and 13 Jbeta primers. Here immunoSEQ multiplex PCR was the method, and the copy in TCRdb shows in-frame clones only, minus some. In all, the sample yields around 74,000 clones. Source material: PBMCs. Receptors originate from a man aged 25-45 years in good health and CMV-seronegative.

V and J are TRBV7-3 and TRBJ1-1, with D possibly matching TRBD1 (6 bases). Germline CDR1 and CDR2: SGHTA and FQGTGA. There are 13 residues in the CDR3. Trimming removed 5 bases at V and 1 base at J, with 8 bases between. The CDR3 here is CASSEQGNTEAFF. The DNA of the CDR3 is TGTGCCAGCAGCGAACAGGGGAACACTGAAGCTTTCTTT.

Here the CDR3 reads CASSFGDSYEQYF. The DNA for the CDR3 is TGTGCCAGCAGCTTCGGGGACTCCTACGAGCAGTACTTC. This chain joins TRBV13 and TRBJ2-7, with D possibly TRBD2 on 5 matching bases. V was pared by 3 bases and J by 0 bases, with 6 bases between. The CDR3 contains 13 residues. Germline CDR1 and CDR2: PRHDT and FYEKMQ (reference sequence).

The J gene is TRBJ1-5, the V gene TRBV29-1, with D perhaps TRBD1 (6 bases). From germline, CDR1 is SQVTM and CDR2 ANQGSEA. CDR3 length equals 13 residues. Trimming removed 6 bases from V and 3 bases from J, with 12 bases in between. CDR3 residues: CSVAGQINQPQHF. The CDR3 region has the DNA TGCAGCGTGGCAGGACAGATCAATCAGCCCCAGCATTTT.

Concerning this clone itself: The sample has other DNA sequences that encode this CDR3 too. The V and J genes are TRBV20-1 and TRBJ1-2, with no clear D. The CDR3 totals 11 residues. Germline V lookup: CDR1 DFQATT, CDR2 SNEGSKA (reference sequence). V was trimmed by 2 bases and J by 6 bases, leaving 7 bases between them. The chain's CDR3 is CSARTGNGYTF. CDR3 bases: TGCAGTGCTAGAACCGGGAATGGCTACACCTTC.

The chain couples TRBV2 to TRBJ1-5, with 7 bases identical to TRBD1. Germline CDR1 SNHLY, CDR2 FYNNEI. J was trimmed by 6 bases and V by 6 bases; bases with no gene match: 8. The CDR3 is 14 residues long. Here the CDR3 reads CASRETGKGQPQHF. CDR3 coding DNA: TGTGCCAGCAGGGAGACAGGGAAAGGTCAGCCCCAGCATTTT. Looking up the rest from reference TRBV2 and TRBJ1-5 gives the full variable domain: EPEVTQTPSHQVTQMGQEVILRCVPISNHLYFYWYRQILGQKVEFLVSFYNNEISEKSEIFDDQFSVERPDGSNFTLKIRSTKLEDSAMYFCASRETGKGQPQHFGDGTRLSIL.

The chain combines TRBV7-9 with TRBJ1-1; D unresolved. The germline V gene has CDR1 SEHNR and CDR2 FQNEAQ (reference sequence). This CDR3 spans 13 amino acids. V shed 2 bases and J shed 1 base, with 5 bases lying between them. The CDR3 here is CASSLNRNTEAFF. CDR3 nucleotides: TGTGCCAGCAGCTTAAACAGGAACACTGAAGCTTTCTTT.

This chain uses TRBV5-4 with TRBJ1-2, with 9 positions matching TRBD1. The CDR3 contains 15 residues. V lost 3 bases and J lost 4; bases outside the gene matches: 7. CDR1 SGHNT and CDR2 YYREEE come from the germline V gene (reference sequence). This chain's CDR3 is CASSSQGASFYGYTF. The CDR3, as DNA: TGTGCCAGCAGCTCACAGGGGGCTTCCTTCTATGGCTACACCTTC.

The rearrangement links TRBV6-1 to TRBJ1-5, with 10 bases that match TRBD1. V was clipped by 4 bases and J by 6 bases; unmatched bases: 3. The germline CDR1 and CDR2 sequences are MNHNS and SASEGT. This CDR3 comprises 14 residues. The DNA of the CDR3 is TGTGCCAGCAGTGCCGGGACAGGGGTTCAGCCCCAGCATTTT. Its translation: CASSAGTGVQPQHF.

This chain connects TRBV30 to TRBJ1-5, with 8 bases fitting TRBD1. CDR1 GTSNPN and CDR2 SVGIG come from the germline V gene (reference sequence). This CDR3 comprises 13 residues. Trimming removed 6 bases from V and 3 bases from J; junction bases left unmatched: 4. The CDR3 region has the DNA TGTGCCTGCGCAGGGGGCTACAATCAGCCCCAGCATTTT. Protein product: CACAGGYNQPQHF.

As regards this clone: An end of the junction differs from the germline gene, which may be a read error. This sequence joins TRBV7-7 and TRBJ2-1, with a possible D match to TRBD2 (6 bases). CDR3 length: 13 amino acids. Germline lookup yields CDR1 SSHAT and CDR2 FNYEAQ (reference sequence). CDR3 residues: CASSLGEDNEQFF. In DNA form, the CDR3 reads TGTGCTAGCAGCTTAGGGGAGGACAATGAGCAGTTCTTC. Filled out from reference TRBV7-7 and TRBJ2-1, the complete variable domain reads GAGVSQSPRYKVTKRGQDVTLRCDPISSHATLYWYQQALGQGPEFLTYFNYEAQPDKSGLPSDRFSAERPEGSISTLTIQRTEQRDSAMYRCASSLGEDNEQFFGPGTRLTVL.

The rearrangement uses TRBV4-3 and TRBJ2-7; 9 bases match TRBD1. The CDR3 contains 15 residues. V shed 4 bases, J shed 5 bases, and the junction held 9 bases outside the gene matches. Per germline, CDR1 LGHNA and CDR2 YSLEER. CDR3 DNA: TGCGCCAGCAGCCCCCGACAGGGGGAGGGCGACGAGCAGTACTTC. Protein sequence: CASSPRQGEGDEQYF.

V gene TRBV6-5 combines with J gene TRBJ1-4; D remains ambiguous. Germline V CDR1 and CDR2: MNHEY, SVGAGI. CDR3 size: 14 residues. V was trimmed by 7 bases and J by 8 bases, leaving 17 bases between them. The CDR3 sequence is CASKTSSGNEKLFF. The CDR3 DNA reads TGTGCCAGCAAAACGTCGTCGGGGAACGAAAAACTGTTTTTT.

The gene calls are TRBV19 and TRBJ2-7; 11 bases line up with TRBD1. The germline gives CDR1 LNHDA, CDR2 SQIVND (reference sequence). Trimming took 6 bases from V and 5 from J; bases not matched to a gene: 6. The CDR3 extends over 14 amino acids. The CDR3 nucleotides are TGTGCCAGTAGCCCGACGGGACAGGGGGACGAGCAGTACTTC. Its protein product is CASSPTGQGDEQYF.

The genes are TRBV25-1 and TRBJ2-3; 9 nucleotides line up with TRBD2. The CDR3 spans 16 residues. Trimming cost V 4 bases and J 0 bases; bases outside gene matches: 5. CDR1 and CDR2 from the germline V gene are MGHDK and SYGVNS. CDR3 DNA: TGTGCCAGCAGTGTTGGACTAGCGTCTAGCACAGATACGCAGTATTTT. It is translated as CASSVGLASSTDTQYF.

The chain is built from TRBV6-1 and TRBJ2-7; perhaps TRBD2 as D (6 bases). Germline values: CDR1 MNHNS, CDR2 SASEGT. The CDR3 is made up of 16 amino acids. Trimming removed 3 bases from V and 2 bases from J, with 17 bases in between. CDR3 sequence reads: CASSDGLASAAYEQYF. The CDR3 region has the DNA TGTGCCAGCAGTGATGGGTTGGCTAGCGCTGCCTACGAGCAGTACTTC.

The chain carries TRBV25-1 and TRBJ2-7; a weak D match, TRBD1 (6 bases). Trimming left V 6 bases short and J 3 bases short, with 18 bases between. Germline lookup yields CDR1 MGHDK and CDR2 SYGVNS. The CDR3 spans 15 residues. As DNA, the CDR3 is TGTGCCAGCAGCCTCAGGGGACGGGCGAGCTACGAGCAGTACTTC. Amino acid sequence: CASSLRGRASYEQYF.

This chain joins TRBV4-1 and TRBJ1-2, with 8 bases identical to TRBD1. Germline trimming cut 4 bases from V and 4 bases from J; bases unmatched to any gene: 8. The CDR3 consists of 15 residues. CDR1 and CDR2 (germline): MGHRA, YSYEKL. CDR3 in amino acids: CASSPGQGYGYGYTF. Written as DNA, the CDR3 is TGCGCCAGCAGCCCCGGACAGGGCTATGGCTATGGCTACACCTTC.

V gene TRBV7-2 combines with J gene TRBJ2-7; 8 bases line up with TRBD2. In germline, CDR1 is SGHTA, CDR2 FQGNSA. V trimming: 3 bases; J trimming: 5 bases; junction bases outside the gene matches: 6. This CDR3 region has 14 residues. This CDR3 is CASSFQRESDEQYF. The DNA for the CDR3 is TGTGCCAGCAGCTTTCAGCGGGAGAGCGACGAGCAGTACTTC. Using reference TRBV7-2 and TRBJ2-7 for the parts outside the CDR3, the full variable domain is GAGVSQSPSNKVTEKGKDVELRCDPISGHTALYWYRQSLGQGLEFLIYFQGNSAPDKSGLPSDRFSAERTGGSVSTLTIQRTQQEDSAVYLCASSFQRESDEQYFGPGTRLTVT.